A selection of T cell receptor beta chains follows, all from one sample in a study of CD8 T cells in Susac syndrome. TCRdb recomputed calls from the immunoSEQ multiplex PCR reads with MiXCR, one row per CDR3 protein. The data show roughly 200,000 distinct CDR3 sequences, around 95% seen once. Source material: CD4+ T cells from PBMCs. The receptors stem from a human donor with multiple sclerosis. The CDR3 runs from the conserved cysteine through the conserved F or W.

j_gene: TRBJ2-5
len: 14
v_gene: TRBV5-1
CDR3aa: CASSPTGGIETQYF

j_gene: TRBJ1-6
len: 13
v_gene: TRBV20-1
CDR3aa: CSAGDSRNSPLHF

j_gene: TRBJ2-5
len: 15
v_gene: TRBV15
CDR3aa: CATSRDKSGGETQYF

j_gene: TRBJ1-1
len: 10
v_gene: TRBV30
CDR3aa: CAWASTEAFF

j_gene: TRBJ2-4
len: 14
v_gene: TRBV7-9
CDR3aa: CASSPQGTKNIQYF

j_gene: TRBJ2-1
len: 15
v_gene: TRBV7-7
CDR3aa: CASSLGTGDHNEQFF

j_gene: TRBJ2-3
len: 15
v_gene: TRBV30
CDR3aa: CAWRPLAGGKDTQYF

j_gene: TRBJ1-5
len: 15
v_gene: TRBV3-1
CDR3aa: CASSQEPQGNQPQHF

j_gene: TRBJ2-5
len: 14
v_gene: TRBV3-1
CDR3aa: CASSHPGEGETQYF

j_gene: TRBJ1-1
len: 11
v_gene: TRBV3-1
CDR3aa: CASRKGGVAFF

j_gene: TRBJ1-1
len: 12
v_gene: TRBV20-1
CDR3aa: CSARDGDRSAFF

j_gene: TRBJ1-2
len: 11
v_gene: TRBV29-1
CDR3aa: CSVNRPEGYTF

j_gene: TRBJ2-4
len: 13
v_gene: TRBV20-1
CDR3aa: CSARGVAKNIQYF

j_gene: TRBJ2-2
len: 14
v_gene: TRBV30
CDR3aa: CACDRGMNTGELFF

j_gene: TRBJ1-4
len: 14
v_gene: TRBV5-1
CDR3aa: CASSLEGVRGKLFF

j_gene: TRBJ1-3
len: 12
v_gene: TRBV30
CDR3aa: CAWRASGNTIYF

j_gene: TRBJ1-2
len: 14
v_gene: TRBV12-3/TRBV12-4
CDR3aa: CASSAQGFRYGYTF

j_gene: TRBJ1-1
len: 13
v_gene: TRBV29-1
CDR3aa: CSVAAGPNTEAFF

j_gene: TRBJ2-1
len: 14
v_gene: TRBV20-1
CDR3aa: CSAISSLGYNEQFF